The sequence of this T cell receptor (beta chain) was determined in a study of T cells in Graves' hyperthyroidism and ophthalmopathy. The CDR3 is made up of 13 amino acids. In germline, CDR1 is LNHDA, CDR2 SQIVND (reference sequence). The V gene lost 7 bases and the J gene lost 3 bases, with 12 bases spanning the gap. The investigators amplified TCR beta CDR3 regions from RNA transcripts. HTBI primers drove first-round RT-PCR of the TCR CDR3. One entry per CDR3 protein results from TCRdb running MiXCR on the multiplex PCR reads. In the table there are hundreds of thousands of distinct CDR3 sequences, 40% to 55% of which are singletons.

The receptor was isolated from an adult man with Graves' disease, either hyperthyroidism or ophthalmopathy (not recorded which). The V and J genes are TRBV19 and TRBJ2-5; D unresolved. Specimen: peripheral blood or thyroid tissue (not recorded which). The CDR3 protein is CASKPRTEETQYF. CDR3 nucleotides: TGTGCCAGTAAGCCCAGGACGGAAGAGACCCAGTACTTC.